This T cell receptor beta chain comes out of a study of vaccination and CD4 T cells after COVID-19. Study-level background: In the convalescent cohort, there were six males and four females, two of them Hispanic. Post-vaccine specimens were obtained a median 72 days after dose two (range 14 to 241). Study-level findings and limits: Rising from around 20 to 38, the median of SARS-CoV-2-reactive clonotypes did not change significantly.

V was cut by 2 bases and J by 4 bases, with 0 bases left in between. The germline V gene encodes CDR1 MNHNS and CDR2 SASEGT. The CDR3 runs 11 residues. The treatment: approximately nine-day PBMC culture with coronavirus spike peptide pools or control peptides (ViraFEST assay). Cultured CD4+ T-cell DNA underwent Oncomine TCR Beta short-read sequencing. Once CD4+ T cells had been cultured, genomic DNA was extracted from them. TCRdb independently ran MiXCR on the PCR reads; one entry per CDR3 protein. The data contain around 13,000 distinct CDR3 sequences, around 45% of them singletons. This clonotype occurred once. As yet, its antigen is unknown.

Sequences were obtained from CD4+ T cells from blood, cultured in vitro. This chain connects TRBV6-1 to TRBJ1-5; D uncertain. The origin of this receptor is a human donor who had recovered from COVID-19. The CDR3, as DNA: TGTGCCAGCAGTGAAAATCAGCCCCAGCATTTT. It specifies CASSENQPQHF.